The TCR beta chain described here comes from a study of blood T cell repertoires in COVID-19. Background on the study: Material from acute and convalescent COVID-19 was sourced from the United States, Italy and Spain. Sources were T cells, B-cell-depleted T cells, or PBMCs; the material itself was cDNA or gDNA.

Per the original data handling: The authors estimated nucleated cell counts from reference gene primer amplification. Here immunoSEQ multiplex PCR was the method, and the copy in TCRdb shows in-frame clones only, minus some. Clone size and V and J calls were adopted from that table, with D and trimming inferred from the DNA. In the table there are approximately 210,000 clones, around 86% of which are singletons. The CDR3 has 12 residues. The sample taken for sequencing was peripheral blood. The sequence derives from a man aged 30-40 years who had recovered from COVID-19. The rearrangement links TRBV1 to TRBJ1-1. TRBV1 is an annotated pseudogene. CDR3 in amino acids: CTSSPFLPVAFF. As DNA, the CDR3 is TGCACCAGCAGCCCATTTTTACCGGTAGCTTTCTTT.